This T cell receptor beta chain is from a study of T cell changes during pregnancy in multiple sclerosis. Libraries were prepared by immunoSEQ multiplex PCR; TCRdb keeps only in-frame clonotypes and omits some of them. The profile shows tens of thousands of clones, just over 90% of them singletons. V lost 4 bases to trimming and J lost 0 bases; unmatched junction nucleotides: 3. The CDR3 contains 14 residues. CDR1 SNHLY and CDR2 FYNNEI come from the germline V gene. This clonotype originated in a female donor with multiple sclerosis, enrolled in a pregnancy study. V and J are TRBV2 and TRBJ2-7, with TRBD1 matching 7 bases. The sequences come from peripheral blood, collected before pregnancy. The CDR3: CASSVDRDSYEQYF. The DNA for the CDR3 is TGTGCCAGCAGTGTTGACAGGGACTCCTACGAGCAGTACTTC.